The rows below give T cell receptor beta chains drawn from one sample of a study of T cells in Graves' hyperthyroidism and ophthalmopathy. TCRdb re-called the multiplex PCR reads through MiXCR, storing one row per CDR3 protein. The repertoire holds roughly 400,000 distinct CDR3 sequences, with 11% to 15% as singletons. Sequencing input: blood. These receptors all come from a man aged 45 to 65 with Graves' ophthalmopathy. Both conserved end residues are part of each CDR3. A D gene is named only where the DNA matches it firmly. Clone size is not always given. Where it is, it says once, few, many or a class for expanded clones.

>TRBV20-1|many|13|TRBJ2-7|-
TGCAGTGCTACGGGTGACTTACCCTACGAGCAGTACTTC
CSATGDLPYEQYF
>TRBV5-1|many|14|TRBJ2-3|TRBD1
TGCGCCAGCAGCTTGGCAGGGGGCATCGATACGCAGTATTTT
CASSLAGGIDTQYF
>TRBV11-1|-|14|TRBJ2-7|-
TGTGCCAGCAGCTTACCCGGACTTCCCCACGAGCAGTACTTC
CASSLPGLPHEQYF
>TRBV28|many|13|TRBJ1-1|-
TGTGCCAGCAGTTTACCGGGTTTCACTGAAGCTTTCTTT
CASSLPGFTEAFF
>TRBV28|-|17|TRBJ2-6|-
TGTGCCAGCAGTTTAGTTTACAGGGCGTCTGGGGCCAACGTCCTGACTTTC
CASSLVYRASGANVLTF
>TRBV19|few|16|TRBJ2-5|-
TGTGCCAGTAGTTCTCACAGGGGACCGGGGGGGGAGACCCAGTACTTC
CASSSHRGPGGETQYF
>TRBV29-1|many|14|TRBJ2-3|TRBD1
TGCAGCGGGCAAACGACAGGGGTCACAGATACGCAGTATTTT
CSGQTTGVTDTQYF
>TRBV5-1|-|15|TRBJ2-2|TRBD2
TGCGCCAGCAGCTTGGCTAGCGGGAGAACCGGGGAGCTGTTTTTT
CASSLASGRTGELFF
>TRBV7-9|-|15|TRBJ2-1|-
TGTGCCGCGGAAAGCGGGCCCTACTCCTACAATGAGCAGTTCTTC
CAAESGPYSYNEQFF
>TRBV14|many|13|TRBJ2-2|-
TGTGCCAGCAGCCTCCAAAACACCGGGGAGCTGTTTTTT
CASSLQNTGELFF
>TRBV15|many|12|TRBJ2-5|-
TGTGCCACCAGCAGAGGGGAGGAGACCCAGTACTTC
CATSRGEETQYF
>TRBV25-1|few|16|TRBJ1-2|TRBD1
TGTGCCAGCAGTGATTCCCGGGACAGGGGGCAATATGGCTACACCTTC
CASSDSRDRGQYGYTF
>TRBV27|few|13|TRBJ2-7|-
TGTGCCAGCATGGGGGCTGTCTCCTACGAGCAGTACTTC
CASMGAVSYEQYF
>TRBV5-1|many|16|TRBJ2-7|TRBD2
TGCGCCAGCAGCTTGGTCTCTCGGGACTATACCTACGAGCAGTACTTC
CASSLVSRDYTYEQYF
>TRBV7-6|-|20|TRBJ2-5|TRBD1
TGTGCCAGCAGCTCGTACCCCCCGGGACAGCAAGACCTCCCCCAAGAGACCCAGTACTTC
CASSSYPPGQQDLPQETQYF
>TRBV29-1|many|11|TRBJ2-5|-
TGCAGCGGTGGAGAGACGGAGACCCAGTACTTC
CSGGETETQYF
>TRBV7-6|-|16|TRBJ2-2|TRBD1
TGTGCCAGCAGCCTAATAGGGGACAGCGACACCGGGGAGCTGTTTTTT
CASSLIGDSDTGELFF
>TRBV10-2|-|17|TRBJ1-5|-
TGCACCAGCAGTGAGTCGATAGGGGCGGAAGGCAATCAGCCCCAGCATTTT
CTSSESIGAEGNQPQHF
>TRBV14|-|13|TRBJ2-2|-
TGTGCCAGCAGCCAACTAGGCCCCGGGGAGCTGTTTTTT
CASSQLGPGELFF
>TRBV10-3|-|13|TRBJ2-1|TRBD1
TGTGCCACACGGGGCCAGGGGGCTAGTGAGCAGTTCTTC
CATRGQGASEQFF
>TRBV20-1|many|14|TRBJ1-5|-
TGCAGTGCTTTCGGGACGGCGGTATCGAAGCCCCAGCATTTT
CSAFGTAVSKPQHF
>TRBV5-5|-|18|TRBJ2-1|TRBD2
TGTGCCAGCAGCCAGGGGGGGGCCCTAGCGGGAGGGGACAATGAGCAGTTCTTC
CASSQGGALAGGDNEQFF
>TRBV28|many|14|TRBJ1-1|-
TGTGCCAGCAGTCTCCCGACGTCGGGCACTGAAGCTTTCTTT
CASSLPTSGTEAFF
>TRBV3-1|many|14|TRBJ1-1|TRBD1
TGTGCCAGCAGCCATTCGACAGGGGGGGCCGAAGCTTTCTTT
CASSHSTGGAEAFF
>TRBV28|many|16|TRBJ2-3|TRBD2
TGTGCCAGCAAAGCGGGAGGACCCGTTAGCACAGATACGCAGTATTTT
CASKAGGPVSTDTQYF
>TRBV5-1|many|16|TRBJ2-4|-
TGCGCCAGCAGCTTGGGTGGGACGCTAGCCAAAAACATTCAGTACTTC
CASSLGGTLAKNIQYF
>TRBV27|once|14|TRBJ2-7|-
TGTGCCAGCAGTTTCCGGGCGTCCTCCTACGAGCAGTACTTC
CASSFRASSYEQYF
>TRBV19|few|15|TRBJ2-3|TRBD2
TGTGCCAGTAGTTGGCGAAGCGGGAGTGGAGATACGCAGTATTTT
CASSWRSGSGDTQYF
>TRBV11-1|-|19|TRBJ2-2|TRBD2
TGTGCCAGCAGCGCCTACTTCCGGACTAGCGGACTTACTACCCGGGAGCTGTTTTTT
CASSAYFRTSGLTTRELFF
>TRBV29-1|-|13|TRBJ2-7|-
TGCAGCGTTGGGACTGCGGGTTCCTACGAGCAGTACTTC
CSVGTAGSYEQYF